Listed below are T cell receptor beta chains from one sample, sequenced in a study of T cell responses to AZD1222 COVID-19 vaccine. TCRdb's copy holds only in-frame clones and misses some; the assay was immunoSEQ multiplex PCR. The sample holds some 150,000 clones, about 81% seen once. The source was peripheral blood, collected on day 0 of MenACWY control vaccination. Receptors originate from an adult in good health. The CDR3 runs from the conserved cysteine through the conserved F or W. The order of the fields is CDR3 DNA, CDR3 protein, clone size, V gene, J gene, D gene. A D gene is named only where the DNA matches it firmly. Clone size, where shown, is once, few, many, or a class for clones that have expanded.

CDR3 DNA: TGTGCCAGCAGCTTGGGGCGGGACAGGGAATGGAGCCACTATGGCTACACCTTC
CDR3 protein: CASSLGRDREWSHYGYTF
clone size: .
V gene: TRBV5-4
J gene: TRBJ1-2
D gene: TRBD1

CDR3 DNA: TGTGCCAGCAGCGTAATGCCTACTAGCACAGATACGCAGTATTTT
CDR3 protein: CASSVMPTSTDTQYF
clone size: .
V gene: TRBV11-2
J gene: TRBJ2-3
D gene: .

CDR3 DNA: TGTGCCAGCAGAGCCCCCGGAGGGGGGAACACTGAAGCTTTCTTT
CDR3 protein: CASRAPGGGNTEAFF
clone size: few
V gene: TRBV6-5
J gene: TRBJ1-1
D gene: .

CDR3 DNA: TGTGCCAGCAGTTTATCAAGCGGGGGGGATACGCAGTATTTT
CDR3 protein: CASSLSSGGDTQYF
clone size: few
V gene: TRBV27
J gene: TRBJ2-3
D gene: TRBD2

CDR3 DNA: TGTGCCAGTACCCCAAGACAGGGCAACTCACCCCTCCACTTT
CDR3 protein: CASTPRQGNSPLHF
clone size: .
V gene: TRBV19
J gene: TRBJ1-6
D gene: TRBD1

CDR3 DNA: TGTGCCACCAGCAGAGATACAGGGACCCACACCTTC
CDR3 protein: CATSRDTGTHTF
clone size: .
V gene: TRBV15
J gene: TRBJ1-2
D gene: .

CDR3 DNA: TGTGCCAGCACATACAGGGCGACGGAGACCCAGTACTTC
CDR3 protein: CASTYRATETQYF
clone size: .
V gene: TRBV27
J gene: TRBJ2-5
D gene: .

CDR3 DNA: TGTGCCAGCAGCCAAGATGGGCCCCCCGCCGGGGAGCTGTTTTTT
CDR3 protein: CASSQDGPPAGELFF
clone size: .
V gene: TRBV3-1/TRBV3-2
J gene: TRBJ2-2
D gene: .

CDR3 DNA: TGCAGCGTCGCCGACAGGGGTAGCGGGGGAAACACCATATATTTT
CDR3 protein: CSVADRGSGGNTIYF
clone size: many
V gene: TRBV29-1
J gene: TRBJ1-3
D gene: TRBD1

CDR3 DNA: TGCGCCAGCAGTGAAGGCAGCCCCGGCGAGCAGTACTTC
CDR3 protein: CASSEGSPGEQYF
clone size: .
V gene: TRBV10-1
J gene: TRBJ2-7
D gene: .

CDR3 DNA: TGTGCCAGCAGCTCCAGACAGGGTGACGCAGATACGCAGTATTTT
CDR3 protein: CASSSRQGDADTQYF
clone size: few
V gene: TRBV7-6
J gene: TRBJ2-3
D gene: TRBD1

CDR3 DNA: TGTGCCAGCAGCCGGGCGGACGAGAATCAGCCCCAGCATTTT
CDR3 protein: CASSRADENQPQHF
clone size: many
V gene: TRBV3-1/TRBV3-2
J gene: TRBJ1-5
D gene: .

CDR3 DNA: TGTGCCAGCAGCAACATCACCGGGGAGCTGTTTTTT
CDR3 protein: CASSNITGELFF
clone size: few
V gene: TRBV21-1
J gene: TRBJ2-2
D gene: .

CDR3 DNA: TGTGCCAGCAGCCCGGGACAGCCCGCTAACTATGGCTACACCTTC
CDR3 protein: CASSPGQPANYGYTF
clone size: .
V gene: TRBV7-8
J gene: TRBJ1-2
D gene: TRBD1

CDR3 DNA: TGCAGCGTTGATAAGAACGTAAAGGGAGGCTACACCTTC
CDR3 protein: CSVDKNVKGGYTF
clone size: few
V gene: TRBV29-1
J gene: TRBJ1-2
D gene: .

CDR3 DNA: TGTGCCAGCAGCCTAGGTCCGGGACAAAATTCACCCCTCCACTTT
CDR3 protein: CASSLGPGQNSPLHF
clone size: few
V gene: TRBV4-2
J gene: TRBJ1-6
D gene: .

CDR3 DNA: TGTGCCAGCAGCCGTGGGACAGGGGGCTTTCAGCCCCAGCATTTT
CDR3 protein: CASSRGTGGFQPQHF
clone size: .
V gene: TRBV3-1/TRBV3-2
J gene: TRBJ1-5
D gene: TRBD1

CDR3 DNA: TGTGCCAGCAGTTACTCGAGCGGGGCCCAGTACTTC
CDR3 protein: CASSYSSGAQYF
clone size: .
V gene: TRBV6-5
J gene: TRBJ2-5
D gene: TRBD2

CDR3 DNA: TGTGCCACCAGTGCCGTTGACGGGCAAGAGACCCAGTACTTC
CDR3 protein: CATSAVDGQETQYF
clone size: .
V gene: TRBV24-1
J gene: TRBJ2-5
D gene: .

CDR3 DNA: TGCGCCAGCAGCCAAGAGGCTAGCGGGGGATGGGGGTTGTTACGGGAGACCCAGTACTTC
CDR3 protein: CASSQEASGGWGLLRETQYF
clone size: few
V gene: TRBV4-1
J gene: TRBJ2-5
D gene: TRBD2